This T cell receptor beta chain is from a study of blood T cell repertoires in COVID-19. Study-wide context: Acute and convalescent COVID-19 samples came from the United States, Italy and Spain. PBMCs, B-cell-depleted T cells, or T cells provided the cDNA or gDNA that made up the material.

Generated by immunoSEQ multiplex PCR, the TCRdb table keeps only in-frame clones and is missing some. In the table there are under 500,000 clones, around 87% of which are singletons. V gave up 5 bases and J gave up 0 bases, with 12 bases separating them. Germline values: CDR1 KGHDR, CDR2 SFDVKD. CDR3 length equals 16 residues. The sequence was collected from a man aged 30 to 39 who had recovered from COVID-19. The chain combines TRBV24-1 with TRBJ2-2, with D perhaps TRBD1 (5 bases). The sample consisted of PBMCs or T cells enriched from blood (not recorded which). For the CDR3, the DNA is TGTGCCACCAGTGGAGGAAAGGGGACGAACACCGGGGAGCTGTTTTTT. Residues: CATSGGKGTNTGELFF.